This T cell receptor (beta chain) was observed in a study of blood T cell repertoires in COVID-19 (dated by TCRdb to the early 2020s). For the wider study: Collaborator samples came from the United States, Italy and Spain and covered acute and convalescent phases of COVID-19. The samples were drawn from the first 160 participants of the ongoing ImmuneRACE study and from more than 1,000 subjects provided by 6 global collaborators. The prospective study material was composed of cDNA or gDNA derived from T cells, B-cell-depleted T cells, or PBMCs. A de-identified subject ID, COVID-19 status, age in years and sex were almost always included in the sample metadata. Deeply sampled blood TCRbeta repertoires from subjects exposed to, actively infected with, or recovered from COVID-19 were included in the dataset. A freely available public database, intended as a resource for researchers studying the immune response to SARS-CoV-2, is where the repertoires were released. Where available, HLA class I and class II types were obtained from metadata supplied by the sample provider rather than from assay-based typing.

What the work shows at the level of the full study, not this receptor alone: How much clinical and demographic metadata was included differed by source and by participant, and the metadata was provided uncurated.

There are 15 amino acids in the CDR3, from cysteine to phenylalanine inclusive. The retained sequence is limited to the CDR3, 45 bases, with the frame set at the first base. At the junction V is shortened by 5 bases and J by 0 bases, with 12 bases in between. The germline V gene encodes CDR1 MDHEN and CDR2 SYDVKM. Details on this clone: Its antigen target is currently unknown. No much larger clonotype is one base removed from it; base qualities were not supplied.

TCRbeta CDR3 regions were amplified from genomic DNA by means of the immunoSEQ Assay, a bias-controlled multiplex PCR. Turning to the authors' computational methods: Nucleated cell counts per sample were estimated from amplification of reference gene primers within the assay. Sequence reads were collapsed and filtered to measure the absolute abundance of every unique TCRbeta CDR3 rearrangement. For each sample, productive Simpson clonality was calculated by taking the square root of Simpson's diversity index across productive rearrangements. Drawn from immuneACCESS, this table holds only the in-frame rearrangements with V and J called that TCRdb kept. Clones are partly lost; checked studies trace under half to an unresolved V gene and leave the rest unexplained. The D gene and trimming were derived from the DNA, and the V and J assignments and clone size from that table. The sample table holds more than 300,000 clones, of which about nine tenths were seen once. Clones ranked in the top ten supply roughly a tenth of the sample.

Enrolling through a virtual design, the prospective study's participants ranged in age from roughly 18 to 100 years and lived across roughly 23 United States geographic areas. In the prospective study, cohorts were assigned on the basis of participant-reported clinical history obtained from a screening survey and a study questionnaire. Recovered participants in ImmuneRACE Cohort 3 were defined by two consecutive negative NP/OP PCR tests, clearance by a healthcare professional, or resolution of symptoms. In the prospective study, mobile phlebotomists collected whole blood, serum and a nasopharyngeal or oropharyngeal swab from each participant. Additional blood draws and questionnaires over a roughly two-month period could optionally be provided by prospective study participants. Blood samples from the prospective study were shipped frozen or at room temperature prior to DNA extraction.

The sequence was collected from a woman between 25 and 40 years old who had recovered from COVID-19. This receptor chain uses TRBV28 and TRBJ2-3; matching of 6 bases hints at TRBD1 as the D gene. Material for sequencing was PBMCs or T cells enriched from blood (not recorded which). CDR3 reads: CASSDRPTSTDTQYF. In nucleotides, the sequence is TGTGCCAGCAGTGACAGGCCTACTAGCACAGATACGCAGTATTTT. Reference TRBV28 and TRBJ2-3 proteins supply the regions before and after the CDR3; the full variable domain is: DVKVTQSSRYLVKRTGEKVFLECVQDMDHENMFWYRQDPGLGLRLIYFSYDVKMKEKGDIPEGYSVSREKKERFSLILESASTNQTSMYLCASSDRPTSTDTQYFGPGTRLTVL.